This TCR beta chain comes out of a study of T cell responses to AZD1222 COVID-19 vaccine. Broader study findings: Two doses of AZD1222 preceded a rise in Spike-specific TCR breadth and depth. Clonal diversity was possibly underestimated, and white British individuals and females predominated among donors. Spike regions recognized by vaccine-associated CD4 TCRs spanned the protein, led by 160-218 and 743-854. Only a handful of AZD1222 recipients, more than five in all, had baseline seropositivity.

Libraries were prepared by immunoSEQ multiplex PCR; TCRdb keeps only in-frame clonotypes and omits some of them. Among 75,000 to 100,000 clones listed, around 86% were seen once. Notes on this clone: Its specificity is not known.

V was shortened by 4 bases and J by 8 bases, with 14 bases between the two germline ends. The CDR3 has 13 amino acids. Germline values: CDR1 MGHDK, CDR2 SYGVNS. Source: peripheral blood, taken on day 0 of AZD1222 vaccination. The rearrangement uses TRBV25-1 and TRBJ1-1; D unclear. This clonotype originated in an adult in good health. For the CDR3, the DNA is TGTGCCAGCAGTGTATCACTGGGTCAAGAAGCTTTCTTT. It codes for CASSVSLGQEAFF.